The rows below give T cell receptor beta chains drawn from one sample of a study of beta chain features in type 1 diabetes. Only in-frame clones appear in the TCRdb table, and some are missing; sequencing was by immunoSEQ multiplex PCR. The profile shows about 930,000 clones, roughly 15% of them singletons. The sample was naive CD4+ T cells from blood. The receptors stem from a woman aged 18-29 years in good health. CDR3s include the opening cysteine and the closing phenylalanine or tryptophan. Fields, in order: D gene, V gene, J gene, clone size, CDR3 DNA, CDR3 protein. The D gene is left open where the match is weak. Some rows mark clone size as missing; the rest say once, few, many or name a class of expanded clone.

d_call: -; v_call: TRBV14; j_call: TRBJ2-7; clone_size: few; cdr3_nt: TGTGCCAGCAGCCATCCGCGGGGCTCCGTCTCCTACGAGCAGTACTTC; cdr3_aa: CASSHPRGSVSYEQYF
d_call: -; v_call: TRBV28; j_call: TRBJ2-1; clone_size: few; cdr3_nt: TGTGCCAGCACCCGAACTCACCGGGGCTCCTACAATGAGCAGTTCTTC; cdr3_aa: CASTRTHRGSYNEQFF
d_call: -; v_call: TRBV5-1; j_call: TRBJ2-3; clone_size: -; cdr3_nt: TGCGCCAGCAGCTTGGTGCAGGGCTCAAGAGATACGCAGTATTTT; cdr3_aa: CASSLVQGSRDTQYF
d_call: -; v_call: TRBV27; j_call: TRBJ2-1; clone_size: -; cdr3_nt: TGTGCCAGCAGTCCGATAGGGTCTGGTTACTACAATGAGCAGTTCTTC; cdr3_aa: CASSPIGSGYYNEQFF
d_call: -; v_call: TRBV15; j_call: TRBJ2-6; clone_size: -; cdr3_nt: TGTGCCACCAGCAGAGATCTTGTGGCAGGGGTTTTCTCTGGGGCCAACGTCCTGACTTTC; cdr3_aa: CATSRDLVAGVFSGANVLTF
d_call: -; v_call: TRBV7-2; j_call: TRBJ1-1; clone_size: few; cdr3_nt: TGTGCCAGCAGCTTAGCGGGGATCGAGGGGGGCCTAGCTTTCTTT; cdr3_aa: CASSLAGIEGGLAFF
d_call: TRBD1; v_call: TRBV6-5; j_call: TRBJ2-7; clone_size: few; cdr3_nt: TGTGCCAGCAGTTACCTAAGGACAGGGCACTACGAGCAGTACTTC; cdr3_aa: CASSYLRTGHYEQYF
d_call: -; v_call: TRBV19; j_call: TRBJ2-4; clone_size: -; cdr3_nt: TGTGCCAGCAGTACCAGTGCCAAAAACATTCAGTACTTC; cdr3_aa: CASSTSAKNIQYF
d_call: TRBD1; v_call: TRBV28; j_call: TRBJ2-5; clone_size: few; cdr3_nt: TGTGCCAGCAGCCGGGGACAGAACCAAGAGACCCAGTACTTC; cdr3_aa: CASSRGQNQETQYF
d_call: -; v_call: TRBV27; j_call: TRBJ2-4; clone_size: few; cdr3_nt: TGTGCCAGCAGTTTAAGAGCAGGCAAAAACATTCAGTACTTC; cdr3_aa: CASSLRAGKNIQYF
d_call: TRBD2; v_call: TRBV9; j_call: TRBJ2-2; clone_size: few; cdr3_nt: TGTGCCAGCAGCGTGACTAGCGGGAGCACCGGGGAGCTGTTTTTT; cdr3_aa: CASSVTSGSTGELFF
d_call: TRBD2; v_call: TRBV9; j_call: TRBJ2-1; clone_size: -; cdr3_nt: TGTGCCAGCAGCGTCGCGGGAGCAGTCGCCAATGAGCAGTTCTTC; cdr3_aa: CASSVAGAVANEQFF
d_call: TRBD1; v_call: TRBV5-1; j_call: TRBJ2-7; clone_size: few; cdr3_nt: TGCGCCAGCTGCCCGGGACAGGGGTTGCACGAGCAGTACTTC; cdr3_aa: CASCPGQGLHEQYF
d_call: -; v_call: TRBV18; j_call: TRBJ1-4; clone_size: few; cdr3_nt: TGTGCCAGCTCACCAGGAGGACGGGGATTACGGAAACTGTTTTTT; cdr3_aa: CASSPGGRGLRKLFF
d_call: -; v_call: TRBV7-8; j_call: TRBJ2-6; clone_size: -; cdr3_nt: TGTGCCAGCAGCTTTAAGGTCGGGGCCAACGTCCTGACTTTC; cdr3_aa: CASSFKVGANVLTF
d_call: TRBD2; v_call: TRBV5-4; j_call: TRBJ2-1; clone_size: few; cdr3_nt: TGTGCCAGCAGCTTTGGACTAGCGGGATCTGAGCAGTTCTTC; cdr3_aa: CASSFGLAGSEQFF
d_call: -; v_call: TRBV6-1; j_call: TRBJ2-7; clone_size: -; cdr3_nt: TGTGCCAGCAGTGACCGACCCCGTGGCTTGAGTTCCTACGAGCAGTACTTC; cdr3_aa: CASSDRPRGLSSYEQYF
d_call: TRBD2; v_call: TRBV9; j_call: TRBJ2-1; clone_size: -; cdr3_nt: TGTGCCAGCAGCGTAGCTCTTGAGGGACTAGCGGGTTACAATGAGCAGTTCTTC; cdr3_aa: CASSVALEGLAGYNEQFF
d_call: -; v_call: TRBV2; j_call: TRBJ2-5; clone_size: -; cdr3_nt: TGTGCCAGCACTGGAAGGGGTCGGGAGACCCAGTACTTC; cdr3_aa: CASTGRGRETQYF
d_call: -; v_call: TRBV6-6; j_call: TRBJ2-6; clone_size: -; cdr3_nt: TGTGCCAGCAGAGTAACAGGGTATGGGGCCAACGTCCTGACTTTC; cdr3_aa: CASRVTGYGANVLTF
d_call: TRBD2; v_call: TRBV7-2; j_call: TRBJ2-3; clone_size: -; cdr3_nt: TGTGCCAGCAGCTTCTTAGCGGGAGGGCCTGATACGCAGTATTTT; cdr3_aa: CASSFLAGGPDTQYF
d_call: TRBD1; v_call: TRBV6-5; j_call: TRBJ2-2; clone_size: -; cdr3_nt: TGTGCCAGTGGACAGGGGAACACCGGGGAGCTGTTTTTT; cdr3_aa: CASGQGNTGELFF
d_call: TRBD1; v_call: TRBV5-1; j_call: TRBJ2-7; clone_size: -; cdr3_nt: TGCGCCAGCAGCTTGGGAGGTGGGTTGGGACAGAAGACCTACGAGCAGTACTTC; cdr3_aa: CASSLGGGLGQKTYEQYF
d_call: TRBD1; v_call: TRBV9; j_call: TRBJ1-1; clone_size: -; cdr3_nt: TGTGCCAGCAGCGCCCCGGACAGGATGAACACTGAAGCTTTCTTT; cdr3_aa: CASSAPDRMNTEAFF
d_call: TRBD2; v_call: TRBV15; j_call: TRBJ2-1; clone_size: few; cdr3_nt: TGTGCCACCAGCAGAGGGGCTAGCGGGAGCGTTGAGCAGTTCTTC; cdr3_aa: CATSRGASGSVEQFF
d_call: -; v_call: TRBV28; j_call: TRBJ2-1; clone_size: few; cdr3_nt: TGTGCCAGCAGTTTAAGTTCCTACAATGAGCAGTTCTTC; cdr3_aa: CASSLSSYNEQFF
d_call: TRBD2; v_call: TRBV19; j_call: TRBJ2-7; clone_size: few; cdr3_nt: TGTGCCAGTAGTCCCCGGGGACTAGCGGGAGAACGCGAGCAGTACTTC; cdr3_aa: CASSPRGLAGEREQYF
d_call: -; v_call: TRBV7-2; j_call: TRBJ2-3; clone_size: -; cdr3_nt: TGTGCCAGCAGCCACGCCACGTCGGTAGATACGCAGTATTTT; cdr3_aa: CASSHATSVDTQYF
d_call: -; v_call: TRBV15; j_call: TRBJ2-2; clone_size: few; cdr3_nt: TGTGCCACCAGCGCTTTCAGGGGCCGTAACACCGGGGAGCTGTTTTTT; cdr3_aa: CATSAFRGRNTGELFF
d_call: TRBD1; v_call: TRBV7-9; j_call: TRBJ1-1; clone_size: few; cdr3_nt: TGTGCCAGCACCCCACCGCGGGACAGCACTGAAGCTTTCTTT; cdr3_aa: CASTPPRDSTEAFF
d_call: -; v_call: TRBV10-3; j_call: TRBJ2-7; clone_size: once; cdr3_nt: TGTGCCATCAGCGGGACATCCCAAACCTACGAGCAGTACTTC; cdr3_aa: CAISGTSQTYEQYF
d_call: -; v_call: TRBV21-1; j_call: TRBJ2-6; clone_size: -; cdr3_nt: TGTGCCAGCAGCCAGACCAGGGTAGCCGGGGCCAACGTCCTGACTTTC; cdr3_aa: CASSQTRVAGANVLTF
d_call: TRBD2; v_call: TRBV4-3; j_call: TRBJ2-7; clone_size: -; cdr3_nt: TGCGCCAGCAGCCAACTTAGCGGGCCTCCCTACGAGCAGTACTTC; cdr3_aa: CASSQLSGPPYEQYF
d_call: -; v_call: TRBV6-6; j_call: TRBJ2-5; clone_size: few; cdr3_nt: TGTGCCAGCAGTGGTGACTCGAAGCAGACCCAGTACTTC; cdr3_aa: CASSGDSKQTQYF
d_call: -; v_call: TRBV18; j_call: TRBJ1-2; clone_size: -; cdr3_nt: TGTGCCAGCTCACCACCAGCAGGGTATGTTGGCTACACCTTC; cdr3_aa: CASSPPAGYVGYTF
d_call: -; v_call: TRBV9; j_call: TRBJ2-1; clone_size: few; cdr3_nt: TGTGCCAGCAGCGTAGTCAGGCGTACCTACTCCTACAATGAGCAGTTCTTC; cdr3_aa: CASSVVRRTYSYNEQFF
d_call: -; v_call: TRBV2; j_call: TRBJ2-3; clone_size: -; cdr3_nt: TGTGCCAGCAAGAACTTCAGAGGTCCAATAACAGATACGCAGTATTTT; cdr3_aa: CASKNFRGPITDTQYF
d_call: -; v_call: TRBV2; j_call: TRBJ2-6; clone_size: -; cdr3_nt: TGTGCCAGCAAAGGCACTAGGTCTGGGGCCAACGTCCTGACTTTC; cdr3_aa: CASKGTRSGANVLTF
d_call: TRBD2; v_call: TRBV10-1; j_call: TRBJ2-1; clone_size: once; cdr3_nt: TGCGCCAGCAGTGATATCCTAGCGGGCCACAATGAGCAGTTCTTC; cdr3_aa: CASSDILAGHNEQFF
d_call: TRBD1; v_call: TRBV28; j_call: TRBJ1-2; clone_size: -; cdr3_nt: TGTGCCAGCATTCTACAGGGGTCTGCGTATGGCTACACCTTC; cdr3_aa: CASILQGSAYGYTF
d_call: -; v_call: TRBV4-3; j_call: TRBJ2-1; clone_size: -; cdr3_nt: TGCGCCAGCAGCCAAGATGTAGCTTTTTACGAGCAGTTCTTC; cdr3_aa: CASSQDVAFYEQFF
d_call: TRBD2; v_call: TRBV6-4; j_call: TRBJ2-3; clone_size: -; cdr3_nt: TGTGCCAGCAGTGCTAGCGGGAGCGGTACTAATACGCAGTATTTT; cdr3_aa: CASSASGSGTNTQYF
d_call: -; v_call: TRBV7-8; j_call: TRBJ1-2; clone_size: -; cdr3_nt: TGTGCCAGCAGCTTGAGGGCAGGGACGGGCTATGGCTACACCTTC; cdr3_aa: CASSLRAGTGYGYTF
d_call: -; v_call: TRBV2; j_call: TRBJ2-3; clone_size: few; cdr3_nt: TGTGCCAGCCGAGGGACTAGCACAGATACGCAGTATTTT; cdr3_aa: CASRGTSTDTQYF
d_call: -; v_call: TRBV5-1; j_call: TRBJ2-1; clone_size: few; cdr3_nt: TGCGCCAGCAGCGGACGGGACGGAGGGGGCGCAAGGAGCTCCTACAATGAGCAGTTCTTC; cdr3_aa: CASSGRDGGGARSSYNEQFF
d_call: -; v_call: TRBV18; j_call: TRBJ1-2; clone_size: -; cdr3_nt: TGTGCCAGCTCACCACCACAGGGCTATGGCTACACCTTC; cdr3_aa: CASSPPQGYGYTF
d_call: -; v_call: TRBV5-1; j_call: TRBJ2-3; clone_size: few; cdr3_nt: TGCGCCAGCAGCTTAGCGCCTAGCACAGATACGCAGTATTTT; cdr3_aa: CASSLAPSTDTQYF
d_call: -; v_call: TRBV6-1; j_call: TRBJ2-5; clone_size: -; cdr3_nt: TGTGCCAGCAGTGCCTTCCTTACGGGAGAGATCGACCAGTACTTC; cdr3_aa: CASSAFLTGEIDQYF
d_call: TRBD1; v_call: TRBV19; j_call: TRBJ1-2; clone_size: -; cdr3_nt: TGTGCCAGTAGCGCACAGGGGGGCGGCTACACCTTC; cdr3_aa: CASSAQGGGYTF
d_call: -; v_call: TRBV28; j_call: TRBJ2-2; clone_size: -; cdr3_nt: TGTGCCAGCAGTTTACCGACCGCCGGGGAGCTGTTTTTT; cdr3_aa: CASSLPTAGELFF
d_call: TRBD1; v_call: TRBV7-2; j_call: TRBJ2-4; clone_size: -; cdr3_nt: TGTGCCAGCAGCCCCCGGACAGGGGGAGGCTGGAACATTCAGTACTTC; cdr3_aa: CASSPRTGGGWNIQYF
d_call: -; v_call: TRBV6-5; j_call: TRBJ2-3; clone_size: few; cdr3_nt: TGTGCCAGCTCCCCGGGGGTTAACACAGATACGCAGTATTTT; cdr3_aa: CASSPGVNTDTQYF
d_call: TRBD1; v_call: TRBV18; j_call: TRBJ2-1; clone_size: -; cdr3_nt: TGTGCCAGCTCACCTTCGGGACAGGGTTTTGAGCAGTTCTTC; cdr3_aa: CASSPSGQGFEQFF
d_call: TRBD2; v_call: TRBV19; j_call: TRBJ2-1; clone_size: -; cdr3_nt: TGTGCCAGTAGTATTCTTACTAGCGGGAGTCTCCCATTCTACAATGAGCAGTTCTTC; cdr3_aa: CASSILTSGSLPFYNEQFF
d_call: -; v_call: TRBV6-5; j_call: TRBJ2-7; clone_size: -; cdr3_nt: TGTGCCAGCAGTGGGAAATACGAGCAGTACTTC; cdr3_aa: CASSGKYEQYF
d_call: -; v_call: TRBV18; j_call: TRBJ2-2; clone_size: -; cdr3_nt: TGTGCCAGCTCACCACGTGTCATCTCCACCGGGGAGCTGTTTTTT; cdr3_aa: CASSPRVISTGELFF
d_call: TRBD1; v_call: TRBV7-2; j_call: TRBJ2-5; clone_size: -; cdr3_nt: TGTGCCAGCAGCACTCGCCTGGTGACAGGGGCGGGGCAGACCCAGTACTTC; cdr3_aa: CASSTRLVTGAGQTQYF
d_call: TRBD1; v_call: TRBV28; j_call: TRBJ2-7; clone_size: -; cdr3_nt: TGTGCCACCTTGCGGACAGGGTTTTCCTACGAGCAGTACTTC; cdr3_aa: CATLRTGFSYEQYF